This T cell receptor beta chain was sequenced during a study of control samples from healthy donors and cancer patients. The CDR3 is 15 amino acids. The junction had 9 bases not matched to a gene; V was cut back by 3 bases and J by 6 bases. Germline lookup yields CDR1 GTSNPN and CDR2 SVGIG (reference sequence). Profiled with immunoSEQ multiplex PCR; TCRdb holds only in-frame clones, not every one. The sample carries around 90,000 clones, around nine tenths recorded once. Sequenced: blood. This sequence joins TRBV30 and TRBJ2-2; 8 bases align to TRBD2. This clonotype originated in a man in his thirties or forties in good health. CDR3 in amino acids: CAWSRGRGAAGELFF. As DNA, the CDR3 is TGTGCCTGGAGCCGCGGGCGGGGGGCGGCCGGGGAGCTGTTTTTT.